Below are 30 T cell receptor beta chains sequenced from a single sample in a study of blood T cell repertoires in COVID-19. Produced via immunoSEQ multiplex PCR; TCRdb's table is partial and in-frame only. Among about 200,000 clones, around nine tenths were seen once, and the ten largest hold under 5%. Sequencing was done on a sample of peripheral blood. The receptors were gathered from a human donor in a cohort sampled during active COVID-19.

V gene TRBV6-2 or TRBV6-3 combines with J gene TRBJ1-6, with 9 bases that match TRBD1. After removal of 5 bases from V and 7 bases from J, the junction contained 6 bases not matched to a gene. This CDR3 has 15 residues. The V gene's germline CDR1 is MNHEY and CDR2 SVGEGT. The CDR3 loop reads CASSTSGTGNSPLHF. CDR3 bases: TGTGCCAGCAGTACCTCCGGGACAGGGAATTCACCCCTCCACTTT.

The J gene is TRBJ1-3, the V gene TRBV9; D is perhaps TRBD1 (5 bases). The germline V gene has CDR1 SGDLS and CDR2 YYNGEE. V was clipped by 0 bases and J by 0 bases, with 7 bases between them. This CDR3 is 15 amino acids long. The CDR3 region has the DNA TGTGCCAGCAGCGTAGCAGGGTCCTCTGGAAACACCATATATTTT. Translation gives CASSVAGSSGNTIYF.

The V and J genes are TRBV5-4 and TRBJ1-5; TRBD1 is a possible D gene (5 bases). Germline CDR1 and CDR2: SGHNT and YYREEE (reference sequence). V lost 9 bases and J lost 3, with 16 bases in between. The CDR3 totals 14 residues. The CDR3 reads CATKMGGINQPQHF. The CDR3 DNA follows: TGTGCCACGAAAATGGGGGGAATCAATCAGCCCCAGCATTTT. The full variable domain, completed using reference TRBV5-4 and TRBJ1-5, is ETGVTQSPTHLIKTRGQQVTLRCSSQSGHNTVSWYQQALGQGPQFIFQYYREEENGRGNFPPRFSGLQFPNYSSELNVNALELDDSALYLCATKMGGINQPQHFGDGTRLSIL.

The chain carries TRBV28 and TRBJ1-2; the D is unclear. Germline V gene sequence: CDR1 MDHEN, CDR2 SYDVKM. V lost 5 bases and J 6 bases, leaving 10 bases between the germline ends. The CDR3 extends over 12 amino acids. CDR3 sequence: CASSLIGHGYTF. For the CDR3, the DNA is TGTGCCAGCAGTCTCATTGGCCATGGCTACACCTTC.

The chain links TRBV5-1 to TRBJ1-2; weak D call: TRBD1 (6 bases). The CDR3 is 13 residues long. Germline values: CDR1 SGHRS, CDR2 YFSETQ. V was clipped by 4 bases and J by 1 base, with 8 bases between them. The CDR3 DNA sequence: TGCGCCAGCAGCCCGGACAGTAACTATGGCTACACCTTC. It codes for CASSPDSNYGYTF.

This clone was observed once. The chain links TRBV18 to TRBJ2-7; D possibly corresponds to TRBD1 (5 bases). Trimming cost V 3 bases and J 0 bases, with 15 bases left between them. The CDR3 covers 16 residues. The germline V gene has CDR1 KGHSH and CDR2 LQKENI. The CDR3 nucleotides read TGTGCCAGCTCACCCCTATTAACAGACAGCTCCTACGAGCAGTACTTC. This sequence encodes CASSPLLTDSSYEQYF.

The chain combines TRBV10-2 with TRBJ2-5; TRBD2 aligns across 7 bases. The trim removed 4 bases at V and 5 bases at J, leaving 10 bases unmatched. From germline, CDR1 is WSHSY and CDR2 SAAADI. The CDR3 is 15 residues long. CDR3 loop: CASSGEGLDVETQYF. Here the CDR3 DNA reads TGCGCCAGCAGTGGGGAGGGCCTGGACGTCGAGACCCAGTACTTC.

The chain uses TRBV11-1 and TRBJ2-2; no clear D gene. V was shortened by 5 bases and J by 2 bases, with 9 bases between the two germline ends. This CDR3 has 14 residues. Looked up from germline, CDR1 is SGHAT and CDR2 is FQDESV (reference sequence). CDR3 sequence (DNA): TGTGCCAGCAGCCCTTTACAAAACACCGGGGAGCTGTTTTTT. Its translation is CASSPLQNTGELFF.

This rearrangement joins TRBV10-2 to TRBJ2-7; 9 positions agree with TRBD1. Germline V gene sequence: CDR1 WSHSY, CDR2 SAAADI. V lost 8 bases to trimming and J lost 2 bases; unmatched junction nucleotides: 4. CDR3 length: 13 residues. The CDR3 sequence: CASRDRVTYEQYF. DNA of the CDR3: TGCGCCAGCCGGGACAGGGTGACCTACGAGCAGTACTTC.

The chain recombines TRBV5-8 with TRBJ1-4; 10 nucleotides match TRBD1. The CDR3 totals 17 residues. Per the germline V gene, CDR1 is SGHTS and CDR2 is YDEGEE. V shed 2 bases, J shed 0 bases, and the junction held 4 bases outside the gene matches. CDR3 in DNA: TGTGCCAGCAGCTTCGGGACAGGGGTTGCAACTAATGAAAAACTGTTTTTT. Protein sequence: CASSFGTGVATNEKLFF.

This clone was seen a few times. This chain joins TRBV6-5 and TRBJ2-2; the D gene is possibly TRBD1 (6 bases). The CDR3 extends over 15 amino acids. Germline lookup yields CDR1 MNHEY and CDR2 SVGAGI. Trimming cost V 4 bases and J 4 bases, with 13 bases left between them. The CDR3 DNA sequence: TGTGCCAGCAGTTTCCAAAAACAGGGCACCGGGGAGCTGTTTTTT. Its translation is CASSFQKQGTGELFF.

In DNA, the CDR3 is TGTGCCAGCAGCCCGCCCGGGACAGGTCAAGAGACCCAGTACTTC. It specifies CASSPPGTGQETQYF. The chain employs TRBV11-2 and TRBJ2-5; TRBD1 matches at 8 bases. With V trimmed by 5 bases and J by 2 bases, 7 bases remained unmatched. The V gene's germline CDR1 is SGHAT and CDR2 FQNNGV. This CDR3 has 15 residues. Based on the CDR3 plus reference TRBV11-2 and TRBJ2-5, the full variable domain is EAGVAQSPRYKIIEKRQSVAFWCNPISGHATLYWYQQILGQGPKLLIQFQNNGVVDDSQLPKDRFSAERLKGVDSTLKIQPAKLEDSAVYLCASSPPGTGQETQYFGPGTRLLVL.

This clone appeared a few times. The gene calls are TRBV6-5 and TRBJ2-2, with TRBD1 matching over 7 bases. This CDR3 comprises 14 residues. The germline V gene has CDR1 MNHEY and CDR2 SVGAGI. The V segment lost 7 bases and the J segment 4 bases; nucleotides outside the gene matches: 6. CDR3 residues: CASNKGAGTGELFF. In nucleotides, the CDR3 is TGTGCCAGCAATAAGGGGGCGGGCACCGGGGAGCTGTTTTTT.

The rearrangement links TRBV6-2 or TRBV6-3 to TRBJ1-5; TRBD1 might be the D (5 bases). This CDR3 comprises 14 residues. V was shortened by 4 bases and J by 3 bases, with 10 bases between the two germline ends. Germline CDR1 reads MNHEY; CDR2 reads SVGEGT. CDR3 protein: CASSSLGANQPQHF. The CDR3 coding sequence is TGTGCCAGCAGTTCGTTAGGGGCCAATCAGCCCCAGCATTTT.

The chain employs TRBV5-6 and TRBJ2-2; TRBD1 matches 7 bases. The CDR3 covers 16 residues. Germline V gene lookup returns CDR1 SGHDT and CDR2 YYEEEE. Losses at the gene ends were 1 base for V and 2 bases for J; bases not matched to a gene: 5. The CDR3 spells CASSLFGTVNTGELFF. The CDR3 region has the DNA TGTGCCAGCAGCTTGTTCGGGACAGTCAACACCGGGGAGCTGTTTTTT.

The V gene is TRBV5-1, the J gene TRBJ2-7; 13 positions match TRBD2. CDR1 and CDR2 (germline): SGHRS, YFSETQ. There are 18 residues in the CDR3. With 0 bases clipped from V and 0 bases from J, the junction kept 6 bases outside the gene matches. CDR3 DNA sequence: TGCGCCAGCAGCTTGGCCGTGACTAGCGGGGGGTCCTCCTACGAGCAGTACTTC. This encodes CASSLAVTSGGSSYEQYF.

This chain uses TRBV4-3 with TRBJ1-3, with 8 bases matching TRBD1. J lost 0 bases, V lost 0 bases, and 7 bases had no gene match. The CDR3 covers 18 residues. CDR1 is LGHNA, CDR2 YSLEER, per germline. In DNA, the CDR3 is TGCGCCAGCAGCCAAGATAGTCCAGGGGGCCTCTCTGGAAACACCATATATTTT. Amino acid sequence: CASSQDSPGGLSGNTIYF.

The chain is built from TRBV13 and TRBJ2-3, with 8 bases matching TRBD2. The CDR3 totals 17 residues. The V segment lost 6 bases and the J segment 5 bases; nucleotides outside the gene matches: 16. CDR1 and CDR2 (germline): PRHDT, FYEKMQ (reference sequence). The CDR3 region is CASSPPPGLEEKDTQYF. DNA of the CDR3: TGTGCCAGCAGTCCTCCTCCGGGACTAGAAGAGAAAGATACGCAGTATTTT.

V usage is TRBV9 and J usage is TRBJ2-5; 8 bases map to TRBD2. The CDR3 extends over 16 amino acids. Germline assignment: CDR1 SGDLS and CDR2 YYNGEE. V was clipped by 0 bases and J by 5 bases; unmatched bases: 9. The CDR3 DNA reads TGTGCCAGCAGCGTAGGGGCTAGCGGGTGGAGGGAGACCCAGTACTTC. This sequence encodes CASSVGASGWRETQYF.

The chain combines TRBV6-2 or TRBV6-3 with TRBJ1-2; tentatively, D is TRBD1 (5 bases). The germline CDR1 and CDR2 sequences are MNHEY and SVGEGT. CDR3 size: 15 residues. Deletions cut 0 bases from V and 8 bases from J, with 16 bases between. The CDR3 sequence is CASSYSTARGGGYTF. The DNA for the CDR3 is TGTGCCAGCAGTTACTCGACTGCTAGGGGCGGCGGCTACACCTTC.

In nucleotides, the CDR3 is TGTGCCAGCAGTGAACGGGGGACAGGGCGGGACACTGAAGCTTTCTTT. Amino acid sequence: CASSERGTGRDTEAFF. The V call is TRBV2, the J call TRBJ1-1; the match to TRBD1 covers 9 bases. This CDR3 comprises 16 residues. V lost 2 bases, J lost 3 bases, and 7 bases stayed unmatched. Germline V gene sequence: CDR1 SNHLY, CDR2 FYNNEI.

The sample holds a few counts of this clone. CDR3 DNA sequence: TGTGCCTGGAGTGGTCAGTTAACAGGCCGGCAGTACTTC. This codes for CAWSGQLTGRQYF. The chain recombines TRBV30 with TRBJ2-7; D is possibly TRBD1 (5 bases). V lost 1 base to trimming and J lost 9 bases, with 16 bases between them. This CDR3 has 13 residues. Germline values: CDR1 GTSNPN, CDR2 SVGIG (reference sequence).

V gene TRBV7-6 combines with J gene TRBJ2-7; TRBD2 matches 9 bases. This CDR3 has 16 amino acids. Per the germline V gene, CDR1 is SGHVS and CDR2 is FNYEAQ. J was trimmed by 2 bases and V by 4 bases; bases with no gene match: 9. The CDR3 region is CASSSKPAGGAYEQYF. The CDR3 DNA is TGTGCCAGCAGCTCCAAACCAGCGGGAGGAGCCTACGAGCAGTACTTC.

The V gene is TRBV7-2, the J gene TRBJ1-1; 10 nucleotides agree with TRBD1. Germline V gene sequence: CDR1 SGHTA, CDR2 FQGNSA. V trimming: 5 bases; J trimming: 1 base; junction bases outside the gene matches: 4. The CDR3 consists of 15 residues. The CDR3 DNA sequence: TGTGCCAGCAGCGTCCGGGACAGGGGGAACACTGAAGCTTTCTTT. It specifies CASSVRDRGNTEAFF.

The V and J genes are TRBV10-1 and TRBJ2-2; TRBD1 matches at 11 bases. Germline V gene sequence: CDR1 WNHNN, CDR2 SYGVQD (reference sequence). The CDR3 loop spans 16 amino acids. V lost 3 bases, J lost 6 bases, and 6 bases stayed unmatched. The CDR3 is CASSDSPGQGAGELFF. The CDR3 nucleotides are TGCGCCAGCAGTGACAGTCCGGGACAGGGGGCCGGGGAGCTGTTTTTT.

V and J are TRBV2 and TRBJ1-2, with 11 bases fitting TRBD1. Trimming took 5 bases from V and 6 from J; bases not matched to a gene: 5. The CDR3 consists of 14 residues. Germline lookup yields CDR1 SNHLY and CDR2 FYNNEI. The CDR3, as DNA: TGTGCCAGCAGTCTGGGACAGGGGGTGGATGGCTACACCTTC. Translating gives CASSLGQGVDGYTF.

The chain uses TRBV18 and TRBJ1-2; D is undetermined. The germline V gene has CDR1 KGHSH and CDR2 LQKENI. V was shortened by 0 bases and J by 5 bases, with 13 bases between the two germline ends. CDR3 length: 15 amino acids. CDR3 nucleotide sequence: TGTGCCAGCTCACCACCTTCATCCGAAACTTATGGCTACACCTTC. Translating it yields CASSPPSSETYGYTF.

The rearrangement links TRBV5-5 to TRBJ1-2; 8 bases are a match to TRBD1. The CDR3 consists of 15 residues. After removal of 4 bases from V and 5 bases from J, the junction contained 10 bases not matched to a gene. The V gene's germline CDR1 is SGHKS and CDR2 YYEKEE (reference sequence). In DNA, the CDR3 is TGTGCCAGCAGCCCAGCCGGGACAGGCCATTATGGCTACACCTTC. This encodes CASSPAGTGHYGYTF.

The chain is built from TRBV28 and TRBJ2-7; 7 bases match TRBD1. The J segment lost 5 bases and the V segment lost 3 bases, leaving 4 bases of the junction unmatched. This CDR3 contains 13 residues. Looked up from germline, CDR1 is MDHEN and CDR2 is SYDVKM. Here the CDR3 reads CASSFRDSHEQYF. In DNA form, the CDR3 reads TGTGCCAGCAGTTTCAGGGACAGCCACGAGCAGTACTTC.

The CDR3 nucleotides are TGTGCCAGCAGCTTAGGGTCTAGCGGGAGCCCCTCCTACAATGAGCAGTTCTTC. Amino acid sequence: CASSLGSSGSPSYNEQFF. The chain employs TRBV11-2 and TRBJ2-1, with TRBD2 identical over 10 bases. The CDR3 covers 18 residues. In germline, CDR1 is SGHAT, CDR2 FQNNGV. With V trimmed by 1 base and J by 0 bases, 6 bases remained unmatched.